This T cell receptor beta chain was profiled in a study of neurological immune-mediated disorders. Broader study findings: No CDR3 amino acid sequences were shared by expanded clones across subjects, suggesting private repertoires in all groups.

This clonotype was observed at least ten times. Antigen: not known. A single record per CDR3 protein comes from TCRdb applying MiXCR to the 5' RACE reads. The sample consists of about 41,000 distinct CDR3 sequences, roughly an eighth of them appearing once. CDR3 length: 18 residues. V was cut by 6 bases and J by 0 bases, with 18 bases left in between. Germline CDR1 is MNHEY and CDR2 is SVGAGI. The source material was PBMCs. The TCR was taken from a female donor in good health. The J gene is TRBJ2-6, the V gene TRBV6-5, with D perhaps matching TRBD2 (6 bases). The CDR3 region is CASRPVLAEHSGANVLTF. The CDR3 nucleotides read TGTGCCAGCAGACCCGTTTTAGCGGAGCACTCTGGGGCCAACGTCCTGACTTTC.